This TCR beta chain is drawn from a study of blood T cell repertoires in COVID-19. Across the whole study: The United States, Italy and Spain provided the acute and convalescent COVID-19 samples.

The authors' processing: Reference gene primer amplification yielded estimated nucleated cell counts. The protocol was immunoSEQ multiplex PCR, while the TCRdb copy is restricted to in-frame clones and leaves out a portion. That table furnishes V, J and clone size, whereas the DNA furnished D and trimming. The repertoire holds 150,000 to 200,000 clones, with approximately 91% as singletons. CDR1 LGHNA and CDR2 YSLEER come from the germline V gene. Trimming took 0 bases from V and 2 from J; bases not matched to a gene: 1. The length of the CDR3 is 15 residues. The chain recombines TRBV4-3 with TRBJ2-5; 9 bases agree with TRBD2. The specimen was peripheral blood. The TCR comes from a man younger than 35 with COVID-19, enrolled during active disease. Here the CDR3 DNA reads TGCGCCAGCAGCCAAGACCTAGCGGGACAAGAGACCCAGTACTTC. It translates to CASSQDLAGQETQYF.